This entry lists 25 T cell receptor beta chains sequenced from one sample in a study of T cell repertoires in cytomegalovirus infection. TCRdb recomputed calls from the reads with MiXCR, one row per CDR3 protein. The sample lists 630,000 or so distinct CDR3 sequences, 20% to 25% seen once, with roughly 8% in the top ten. Input material: CD8+ T cells from PBMCs. The source of these receptors is a human donor in good health (CMV status not recorded). Some clones in this sample may be carry-over from other donors' samples.

The V and J genes are TRBV7-9 and TRBJ2-7; D perhaps matches TRBD1 (6 bases). CDR1 SEHNR and CDR2 FQNEAQ come from the germline V gene (reference sequence). V was clipped by 8 bases and J by 0 bases, with 11 bases between them. The CDR3 is made up of 13 amino acids. As DNA, the CDR3 is TGTGCCAGCGTCCCGGACAGCTCCTACGAGCAGTACTTC. Translating gives CASVPDSSYEQYF.

The chain employs TRBV12-3 or TRBV12-4 and TRBJ1-1, with a possible D match to TRBD1 (5 bases). The CDR3 loop spans 18 amino acids. With 5 bases removed from V and 0 bases from J, the gap between germline ends came to 22 bases. The CDR3 coding sequence is TGTGCCAGCAGTGGGTTGGTGATGGAACAGGTATTGAACACTGAAGCTTTCTTT. As protein: CASSGLVMEQVLNTEAFF.

This chain links TRBV28 with TRBJ2-5; D might be TRBD2 (5 bases). CDR1 is MDHEN and CDR2 is SYDVKM in the germline V gene. The ends were cut back, 10 bases at V and 3 bases at J, with 18 bases in the middle. There are 14 residues in the CDR3. CDR3 sequence (DNA): TGTGCCACCGAACTCTCGGGGATAGAAGAGACCCAGTACTTC. It codes for CATELSGIEETQYF.

In this sample, this clonotype turned up many times. The chain joins TRBV2 to TRBJ1-1; D may be TRBD1 (6 bases). V shed 6 bases and J shed 0 bases, with 17 bases lying between them. This CDR3 spans 16 amino acids. The germline V gene encodes CDR1 SNHLY and CDR2 FYNNEI. The DNA for the CDR3 is TGTGCCAGCAGCTTCGCCAAGGGGGAAGTGAACACTGAAGCTTTCTTT. Translating it yields CASSFAKGEVNTEAFF.

The chain joins TRBV28 to TRBJ1-2; 7 bases line up with TRBD1. The J segment lost 5 bases and the V segment lost 6 bases, leaving 9 bases of the junction unmatched. Germline-derived CDR1 and CDR2 are MDHEN and SYDVKM. The CDR3 contains 14 residues. The CDR3 sequence: CASSSRDRDYGYTF. In DNA form, the CDR3 reads TGTGCCAGCAGCTCCCGGGACAGAGATTATGGCTACACCTTC.

On this clonotype: Possible read error: a much larger clone is one base away. The V and J genes are TRBV5-1 and TRBJ1-1; D is perhaps TRBD1 (6 bases). Germline V CDR1 and CDR2: SGHRS, YFSETQ. This CDR3 spans 14 amino acids. This chain's CDR3 is CANSAGAGNTEAFF. Written as DNA, the CDR3 is TGCGCCAACAGCGCAGGGGCAGGGAACACTGAAGCTTTCTTT. Full variable domain (remainder filled in from reference TRBV5-1 and TRBJ1-1): KAGVTQTPRYLIKTRGQQVTLSCSPISGHRSVSWYQQTPGQGLQFLFEYFSETQRNKGNFPGRFSGRQFSNSRSEMNVSTLELGDSALYLCANSAGAGNTEAFFGQGTRLTVV.

This clonotype was counted between two and nine times. The CDR3 region is CASSIILQGWNGYTF. The CDR3 DNA follows: TGTGCCAGTAGTATAATCCTACAGGGGTGGAATGGCTACACCTTC. The V gene is TRBV19, the J gene TRBJ1-2; 7 bases match TRBD1. This CDR3 is 15 amino acids long. Germline lookup yields CDR1 LNHDA and CDR2 SQIVND (reference sequence). J gave up 6 bases and V 2 bases, and 9 bases lay outside the gene matches.

Worth noting for this clonotype: This may come from a read error, since a much larger clone is one base off. This chain joins TRBV7-3 and TRBJ2-3; TRBD1 is a possible D gene (5 bases). The CDR3 contains 13 residues. The germline V gene has CDR1 SGHTA and CDR2 FQGTGA. Between the trimmed V and J ends, which lost 1 base and 6 bases, there was a span of 8 bases. As DNA, the CDR3 is TGTGCCAGCAGCTTAAAAGACAGTGATACGCAGTATTTT. It codes for CASSLKDSDTQYF.

The CDR3 DNA is TGCGCCAGCAGGTCTCGGCAGAACACTGAAGCTTTCTTT. This translates into CASRSRQNTEAFF. The chain uses TRBV10-2 and TRBJ1-1, with D hard to call. CDR1 WSHSY and CDR2 SAAADI come from the germline V gene. The germline V and J ends were trimmed by 6 bases and 1 base, with 9 bases remaining between them. The CDR3 length is 13 residues.

This clonotype was detected ten times or more. This chain uses TRBV7-8 with TRBJ2-6; 8 bases align to TRBD1. CDR1 is SGHVS, CDR2 FQNEAQ, per germline. Trimming cost V 5 bases and J 4 bases; bases outside gene matches: 16. CDR3 length: 19 residues. CDR3 DNA sequence: TGTGCCAGCAGCAACCCCAGGACAGGGAAGAATATAGGGGCCAACGTCCTGACTTTC. This codes for CASSNPRTGKNIGANVLTF.

This clonotype was detected only a few times. V usage is TRBV5-5 and J usage is TRBJ2-2; D is perhaps TRBD1 or TRBD2 (6 bases each). V was clipped by 7 bases and J by 4 bases, with 20 bases between them. Germline CDR1 is SGHKS and CDR2 is YYEKEE (reference sequence). The CDR3 has 16 amino acids. The CDR3 region is CASEDLGGWGTGELFF. For the CDR3, the DNA is TGTGCCAGCGAGGACCTGGGGGGCTGGGGCACCGGGGAGCTGTTTTTT.

This clonotype came up once. The DNA of the CDR3 is TGTGCCACCAGCGAGACAGGGGACTTCTACAATGAGCAGTTCTTC. It encodes CATSETGDFYNEQFF. The chain employs TRBV15 and TRBJ2-1; TRBD1 matches 8 bases. V lost 5 bases, J lost 3 bases, and 6 bases stayed unmatched. CDR1 is LNHNV, CDR2 YYDKDF, per germline (reference sequence). CDR3 length: 15 amino acids.

This chain links TRBV9 with TRBJ2-3, with D possibly being TRBD2 (6 bases). Trimming removed 3 bases at V and 0 bases at J, with 23 bases between. Germline V gene data show CDR1 as SGDLS and CDR2 as YYNGEE. CDR3 length: 19 residues. Here the CDR3 DNA reads TGTGCCAGCAGCGACTACCTCGGGACTGACCAGAGGAGCACAGATACGCAGTATTTT. Translating it yields CASSDYLGTDQRSTDTQYF.

This chain connects TRBV7-9 to TRBJ2-7, with 8 bases lining up with TRBD1. CDR3 length: 12 residues. J lost 6 bases, V lost 9 bases, and 7 bases had no gene match. The germline gives CDR1 SEHNR, CDR2 FQNEAQ (reference sequence). The CDR3 loop reads CASGQGVIEQYF. CDR3 DNA: TGTGCCAGTGGACAGGGTGTAATCGAGCAGTACTTC. Combining the CDR3 with reference TRBV7-9 and TRBJ2-7 gives the whole variable domain DTGVSQNPRHKITKRGQNVTFRCDPISEHNRLYWYRQTLGQGPEFLTYFQNEAQLEKSRLLSDRFSAERPKGSFSTLEIQRTEQGDSAMYLCASGQGVIEQYFGPGTRLTVT.

The table lists this clonotype with a few counts. V usage is TRBV7-9 and J usage is TRBJ1-4, with TRBD1 as a possible D gene (6 bases). The V end lost 4 bases, the J end lost 6 bases, and 12 bases lay between the germline ends. The CDR3 covers 14 residues. CDR1 and CDR2 (germline): SEHNR, FQNEAQ (reference sequence). The CDR3 bases are TGTGCCAGCAGCTGGGACACCGGGGATGAAAAACTGTTTTTT. It yields the protein CASSWDTGDEKLFF. Complete variable domain (other parts from reference TRBV7-9 and TRBJ1-4): DTGVSQNPRHKITKRGQNVTFRCDPISEHNRLYWYRQTLGQGPEFLTYFQNEAQLEKSRLLSDRFSAERPKGSFSTLEIQRTEQGDSAMYLCASSWDTGDEKLFFGSGTQLSVL.

The chain uses TRBV2 and TRBJ1-1, with D possibly matching TRBD1 (5 bases). Trimming took off 6 bases at V and 4 bases at J, with 12 bases between the two ends. This CDR3 has 13 amino acids. Germline lookup yields CDR1 SNHLY and CDR2 FYNNEI. The CDR3 nucleotides are TGTGCCAGCAGCCCAGGGTGGCGCACTGAAGCTTTCTTT. It is translated as CASSPGWRTEAFF.

This clonotype was seen many times. The chain carries TRBV7-2 and TRBJ1-5; TRBD1 is a possible D gene (6 bases). The CDR3 is 14 residues long. CDR1 is SGHTA, CDR2 FQGNSA, per germline. V shed 4 bases and J shed 2 bases, with 9 bases lying between them. The CDR3 DNA reads TGTGCCAGCAGCTGGTCAGGGGGCAATCAGCCCCAGCATTTT. It codes for CASSWSGGNQPQHF.

The chain recombines TRBV28 with TRBJ2-1, with D possibly being TRBD1 (6 bases). The V gene's germline CDR1 is MDHEN and CDR2 SYDVKM. V was cut by 2 bases and J by 0 bases, with 11 bases left in between. The CDR3 consists of 16 residues. The CDR3 loop is CASSLPQGFSYNEQFF. CDR3 nucleotide sequence: TGTGCCAGCAGTTTACCACAGGGTTTCTCCTACAATGAGCAGTTCTTC.

Concerning this clonotype: A much larger clone sits a single nucleotide away, making a read error possible. The rearrangement uses TRBV7-2 and TRBJ2-7; no clear D. CDR3 length: 15 residues. Germline loops: CDR1 SGHTA, CDR2 FQGNSA. CDR3 DNA sequence: TGTGTCAGCAGCCTAGACTTCCCAAGTGGGGACGAGCAGTACTTC. As protein: CVSSLDFPSGDEQYF.

This clonotype appeared a few times. The chain's CDR3 is CASSLSPGGRTEAFF. CDR3 nucleotide sequence: TGTGCCAGCAGTTTATCCCCAGGGGGCCGGACTGAAGCTTTCTTT. The chain employs TRBV12-3 or TRBV12-4 and TRBJ1-1; 8 bases fit TRBD1. V trimming: 2 bases; J trimming: 5 bases; junction bases outside the gene matches: 7. The CDR3 sequence is 15 residues long.

This rearrangement joins TRBV18 to TRBJ2-5; perhaps TRBD1 as D (5 bases). Trimming took off 2 bases at V and 1 base at J, with 8 bases between the two ends. The CDR3 runs to 14 residues. Germline V gives CDR1 KGHSH, CDR2 LQKENI. The CDR3 DNA is TGTGCCAGCTCACCAACCCAGGGCCAAGAGACCCAGTACTTC. Protein: CASSPTQGQETQYF.

This rearrangement joins TRBV20-1 to TRBJ2-3; 15 bases agree with TRBD2. Trimming at V came to 3 bases and at J to 3 bases, leaving 1 base not matched to a gene. Germline V lookup: CDR1 DFQATT, CDR2 SNEGSKA (reference sequence). The CDR3 runs 15 residues. CDR3 sequence reads: CSASGLAGGTDTQYF. CDR3 sequence (DNA): TGCAGTGCTAGTGGACTAGCGGGGGGGACAGATACGCAGTATTTT.

This clonotype was counted only a few times. The CDR3 sequence is CASSLEQGRLNGYTF. In DNA, the CDR3 is TGTGCCAGCAGCTTAGAGCAGGGGCGATTAAATGGCTACACCTTC. The gene calls are TRBV7-8 and TRBJ1-2; a possible D gene is TRBD1 (6 bases). Germline CDR1 and CDR2: SGHVS and FQNEAQ. The V gene lost 1 base and the J gene lost 6 bases, with 15 bases spanning the gap. This CDR3 spans 15 amino acids.

The chain employs TRBV7-6 and TRBJ2-2; 9 nucleotides align to TRBD1. Germline V gives CDR1 SGHVS, CDR2 FNYEAQ. The CDR3 consists of 16 residues. The V and J ends lost 2 bases and 4 bases, in that order; junction bases with no gene match: 5. CDR3 DNA: TGTGCCAGCAGCTTAAAGAGACAGGGGGGCACCGGGGAGCTGTTTTTT. Protein product: CASSLKRQGGTGELFF.

This clonotype occurred many times. The V and J genes are TRBV6-4 and TRBJ2-2, with 11 positions matching TRBD1. From germline, CDR1 is MRHNA and CDR2 SNTAGT. CDR3 length equals 14 residues. Unmatched junction bases numbered 3, after V lost 5 bases and J lost 7 bases. The CDR3 region has the DNA TGTGCCAGCAGTAGGACAGGGGGCGTCGGGGAGCTGTTTTTT. Amino acids: CASSRTGGVGELFF.